The TCR beta chain described here comes from a study of blood T cell repertoires in COVID-19. The wider study: Nucleic acid was either cDNA or gDNA, and it came from T cells, B-cell-depleted T cells, or PBMCs.

Profiled with immunoSEQ multiplex PCR; TCRdb holds only in-frame clones, not every one. The repertoire has approximately 210,000 clones, 80% to 90% of them found once; the top ten carry 7.6%. In germline, CDR1 is SGHAT, CDR2 FQDESV (reference sequence). The CDR3 covers 15 residues. The germline V and J ends were trimmed by 8 bases and 3 bases, with 16 bases remaining between them. The receptor was derived from a woman in her forties or fifties with active or convalescent COVID-19. Sequenced: peripheral blood. The chain joins TRBV11-1 to TRBJ1-4; tentatively, D is TRBD1 (6 bases). The CDR3 sequence: CASPVTPGANEKLFF. The CDR3 DNA follows: TGTGCCAGCCCCGTAACGCCAGGGGCTAATGAAAAACTGTTTTTT.